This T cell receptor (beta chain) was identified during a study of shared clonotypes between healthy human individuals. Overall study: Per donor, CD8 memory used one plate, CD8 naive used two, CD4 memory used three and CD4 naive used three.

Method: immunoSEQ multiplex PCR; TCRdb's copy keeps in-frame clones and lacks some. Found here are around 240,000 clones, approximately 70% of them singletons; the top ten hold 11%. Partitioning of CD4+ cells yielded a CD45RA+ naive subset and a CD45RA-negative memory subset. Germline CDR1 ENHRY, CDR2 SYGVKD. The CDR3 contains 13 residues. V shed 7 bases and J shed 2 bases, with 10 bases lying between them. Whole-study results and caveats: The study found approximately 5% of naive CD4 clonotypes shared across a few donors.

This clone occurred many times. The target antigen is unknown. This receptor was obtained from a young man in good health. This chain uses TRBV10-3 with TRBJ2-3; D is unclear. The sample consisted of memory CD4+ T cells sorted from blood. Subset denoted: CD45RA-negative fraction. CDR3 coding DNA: TGTGCCATCAACGAGGAAAACACAGATACGCAGTATTTT. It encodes CAINEENTDTQYF.